This TCR beta chain appears in the sequencing data of a study of shared T cell receptors in the human thymus. Trimming cost V 1 base and J 3 bases, with 6 bases left between them. Germline CDR1 SGHTA, CDR2 FQGNSA. This CDR3 contains 14 residues. This clone was seen once. Only in-frame clones appear in the TCRdb table, and some are missing; sequencing was by immunoSEQ multiplex PCR. This sample has 720,000 or so clones, with approximately 83% found just once. This sample was also put to use in a study of human thymus T cells. This second study says: Donors were healthy Finnish infants having corrective surgery for congenital heart defects. Resections were taken during corrective heart surgery, and the thymus tissue came from these. In thymic and blood repertoires alike, V and J usage looked biased. Related work found strong thymic repertoire overlap between unrelated individuals.

The clonotype comes from a girl in the first two years of life with a congenital heart defect. Sequences were obtained from thymocytes. The rearrangement links TRBV7-2 to TRBJ1-4; unclear D gene. The CDR3 region is CASSLVGANEKLFF. As DNA, the CDR3 is TGTGCCAGCAGCTTAGTCGGGGCTAATGAAAAACTGTTTTTT. Complete variable domain (other parts from reference TRBV7-2 and TRBJ1-4): GAGVSQSPSNKVTEKGKDVELRCDPISGHTALYWYRQSLGQGLEFLIYFQGNSAPDKSGLPSDRFSAERTGGSVSTLTIQRTQQEDSAVYLCASSLVGANEKLFFGSGTQLSVL.